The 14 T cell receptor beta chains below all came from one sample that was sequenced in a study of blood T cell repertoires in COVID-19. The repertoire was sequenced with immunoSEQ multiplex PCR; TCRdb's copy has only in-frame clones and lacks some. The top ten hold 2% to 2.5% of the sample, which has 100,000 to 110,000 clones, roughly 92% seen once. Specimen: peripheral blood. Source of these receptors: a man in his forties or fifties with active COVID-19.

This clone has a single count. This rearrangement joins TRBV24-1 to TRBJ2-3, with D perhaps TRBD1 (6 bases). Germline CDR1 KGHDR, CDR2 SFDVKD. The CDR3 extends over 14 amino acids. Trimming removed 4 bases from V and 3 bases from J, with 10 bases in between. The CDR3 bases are TGTGCCACCAGTGACACGGGACAAACAGATACGCAGTATTTT. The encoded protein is CATSDTGQTDTQYF.

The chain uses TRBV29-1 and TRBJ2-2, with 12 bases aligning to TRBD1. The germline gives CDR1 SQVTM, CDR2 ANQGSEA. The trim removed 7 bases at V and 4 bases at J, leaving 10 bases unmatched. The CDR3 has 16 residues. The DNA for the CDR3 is TGCAGCGATGGGACAGGGGGCTCTCTAGGCACCGGGGAGCTGTTTTTT. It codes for CSDGTGGSLGTGELFF.

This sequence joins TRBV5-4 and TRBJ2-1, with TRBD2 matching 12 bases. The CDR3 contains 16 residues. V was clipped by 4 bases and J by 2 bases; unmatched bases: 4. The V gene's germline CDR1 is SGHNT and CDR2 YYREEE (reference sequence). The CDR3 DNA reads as TGTGCCAGCAGCGGGGGGACTAGCGGGCCCTACAATGAGCAGTTCTTC. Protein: CASSGGTSGPYNEQFF.

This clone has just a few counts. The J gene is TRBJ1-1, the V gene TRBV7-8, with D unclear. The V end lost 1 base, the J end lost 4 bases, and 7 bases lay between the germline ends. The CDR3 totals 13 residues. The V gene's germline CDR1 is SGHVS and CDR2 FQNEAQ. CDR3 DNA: TGTGCCAGCAGCTTAGATCGGGGCACTGAAGCTTTCTTT. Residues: CASSLDRGTEAFF.

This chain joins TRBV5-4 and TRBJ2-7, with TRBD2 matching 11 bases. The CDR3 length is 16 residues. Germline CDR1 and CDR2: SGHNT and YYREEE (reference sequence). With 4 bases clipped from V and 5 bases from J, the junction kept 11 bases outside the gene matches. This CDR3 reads CASSPQALAGVNEQYF. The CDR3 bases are TGTGCCAGCAGCCCCCAGGCACTAGCGGGGGTCAACGAGCAGTACTTC.

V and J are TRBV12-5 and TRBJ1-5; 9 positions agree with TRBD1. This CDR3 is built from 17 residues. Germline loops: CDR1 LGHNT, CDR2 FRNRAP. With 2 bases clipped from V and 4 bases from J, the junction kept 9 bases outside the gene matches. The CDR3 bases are TGTGCTAGTGGTTTGTTTTCCGGGACAGGGAGGAATCAGCCCCAGCATTTT. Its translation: CASGLFSGTGRNQPQHF.

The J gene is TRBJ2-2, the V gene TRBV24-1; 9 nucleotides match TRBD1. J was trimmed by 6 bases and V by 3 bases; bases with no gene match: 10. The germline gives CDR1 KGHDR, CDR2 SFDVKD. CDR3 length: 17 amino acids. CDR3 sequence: CATSDPRDRVIPGELFF. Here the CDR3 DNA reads TGTGCCACCAGTGATCCCCGGGACAGGGTGATTCCCGGGGAGCTGTTTTTT.

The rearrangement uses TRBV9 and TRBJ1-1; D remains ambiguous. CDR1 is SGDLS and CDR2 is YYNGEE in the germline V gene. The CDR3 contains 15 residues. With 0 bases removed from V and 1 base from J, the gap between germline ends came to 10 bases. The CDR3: CASSVAGGPNTEAFF. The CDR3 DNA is TGTGCCAGCAGCGTAGCTGGAGGGCCGAACACTGAAGCTTTCTTT.

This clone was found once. The CDR3 DNA reads as TGTGCCAGCGTGAAATCCGGGACAGGGGGCGAGCAGTACGTC. It codes for CASVKSGTGGEQYV. This sequence joins TRBV5-6 and TRBJ2-7; 11 positions agree with TRBD1. In germline, CDR1 is SGHDT, CDR2 YYEEEE. V was pared by 7 bases and J by 6 bases, with 9 bases of the junction left unmatched. CDR3 length: 14 amino acids.

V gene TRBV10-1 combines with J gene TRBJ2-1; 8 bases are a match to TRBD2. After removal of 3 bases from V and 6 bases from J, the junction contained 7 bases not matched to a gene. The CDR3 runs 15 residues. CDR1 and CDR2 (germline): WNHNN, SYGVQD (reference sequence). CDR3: CASSDTASGFNEQFF. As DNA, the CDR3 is TGCGCCAGCAGTGATACGGCTAGCGGGTTCAATGAGCAGTTCTTC.

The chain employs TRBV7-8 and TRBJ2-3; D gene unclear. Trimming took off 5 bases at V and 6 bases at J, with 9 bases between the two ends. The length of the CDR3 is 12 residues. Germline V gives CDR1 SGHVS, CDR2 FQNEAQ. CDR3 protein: CASSPAADTQYF. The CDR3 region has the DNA TGTGCCAGCAGCCCGGCGGCGGATACGCAGTATTTT.

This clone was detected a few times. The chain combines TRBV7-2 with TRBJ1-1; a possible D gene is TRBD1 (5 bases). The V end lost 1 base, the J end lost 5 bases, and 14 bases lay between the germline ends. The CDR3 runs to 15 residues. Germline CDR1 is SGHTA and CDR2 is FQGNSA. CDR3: CASSLVQGMGTEAFF. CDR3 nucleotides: TGTGCCAGCAGCTTAGTTCAGGGAATGGGGACTGAAGCTTTCTTT.

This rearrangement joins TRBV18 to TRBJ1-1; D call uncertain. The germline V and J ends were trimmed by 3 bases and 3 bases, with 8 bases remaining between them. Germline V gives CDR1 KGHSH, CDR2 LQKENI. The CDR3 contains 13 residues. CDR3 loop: CASSPSGDTEAFF. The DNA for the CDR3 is TGTGCCAGCTCACCCTCGGGAGACACTGAAGCTTTCTTT.

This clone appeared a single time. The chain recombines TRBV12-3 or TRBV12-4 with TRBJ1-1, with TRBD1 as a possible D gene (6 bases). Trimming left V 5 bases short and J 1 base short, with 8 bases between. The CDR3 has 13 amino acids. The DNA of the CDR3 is TGTGCCAGCAGTGGGACACCGAACACTGAAGCTTTCTTT. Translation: CASSGTPNTEAFF.